The entry below describes one TCR beta chain. There are a few counts of this clone. This receptor's antigen is unknown. The record has no base qualities; no much larger clone is one base away. Cells were frozen in liquid nitrogen in DMSO/FBS as aliquots of about 500,000 cells, with a single aliquot from each fraction going to sequencing. Endoscopy and small intestinal biopsy were performed in all 30 or so patients in the study. Lamina propria cells were released by collagenase digestion of the biopsy tissue left over after intraepithelial cell isolation. Genomic DNA was extracted from frozen unsorted cell fractions using the Qiagen DNeasy blood extraction kit. The trim is 4 bases for V and 0 bases for J, with a gap of 3 bases between the germline ends. CDR1 is given as SGHDN and CDR2 as FVKESK, both from the germline V gene. From its cysteine to its phenylalanine, the CDR3 spans 13 amino acids. Only CDR3 DNA remains: 39 bases, in frame from the first base.

This specimen belongs to a study of coeliac disease (dated by TCRdb to 2021 to 2024). In terms of the full investigation: Each coeliac patient was placed into one of three groups: newly diagnosed active disease, refractory coeliac disease type I, or disease controlled by a gluten-free diet. Refractory coeliac disease type I meant no response to a gluten-free diet for more than 12 months, together with immunophenotypically normal intraepithelial cells. Because high-resolution HLA typing was not available, biased TRBV7-2 usage was examined as a proof of principle. The study applied next-generation sequencing of rearranged TRB and TRG CDR3 regions to small intestinal lymphocyte fractions from coeliac and non-coeliac patients. The study set out to describe the TR repertoires of small intestinal T cells in active coeliac disease, refractory type I coeliac disease, and coeliac disease treated with a gluten-free diet. A total of roughly 30 patients took part in the full study: roughly 22 had serologically confirmed coeliac disease and 8 were controls with non-small intestinal disorders. TRB sequencing succeeded for samples from just over 26 subjects, including roughly 23 paired bulk unsorted intraepithelial and lamina propria cell samples.

The library was built by means of the immunoSEQ multiplex PCR assay. The TR loci underwent multiplexed PCR amplification, with J gene segments targeted by reverse primers and V gene segments targeted by forward primers. The Illumina HiSeq System was used to sequence the amplified CDR3 regions. Under the source paper's analysis protocol: To strip out PCR and sequencing errors and collapse the data into unique sequences, a nearest-neighbour algorithm merged closely related reads. Two measures summarised the repertoires: clonality, and T cell density, defined as TR molecules per amount of genomic DNA input. Public TRs were defined as CDR3 amino acid sequences in at least 80% of unsorted samples, then tested for differential abundance between coeliac and control samples. Each lamina propria sample was queried against a list of fewer than 250 published gliadin-specific TRB sequences. Disease-group differences in clonality and density were tested with Kruskal-Wallis tests followed by Dunn post-tests. TCRdb took this table from immuneACCESS and kept in-frame rearrangements with V and J called. Such tables lack part of the clones; where checked against another copy, unresolved V genes explain under half of the gap, and the rest is unexplained. D and trimming come from the DNA, and the V and J calls and clone size come from that table. The sample contains fewer than 9,500 clones, about 64% of them found a single time. In total, the top ten clones hold 20% of the sample.

General findings and caveats noted by the study authors: The separation of intraepithelial from lamina propria cells did not yield high-purity fractions, so cross-contamination between compartments was possible. TRB and TRG repertoires of active coeliac intraepithelial and lamina propria samples showed lower clonality than controls, suggesting recruitment of diverse T cells. TRB repertoires were largely private; most amino acid sequences were unique to one sample, and V-gene usage did not differ significantly by disease group. The approach was considered by the authors to be unsuitable for unbiased detection of gliadin-specific T cells, as gliadin-specific T cells are scarce and rarely shared between patients. Published gliadin-specific TRB sequences appeared in 9 of 18 coeliac lamina propria samples but only 1 of 6 controls.

The sequence is built from TRBV14 and TRBJ2-2, with the D gene not confidently named. The material sequenced was lamina propria lymphocytes from the gut. The sample's cell subset or site label is to be understood as: lamina propria cell (LPC) fraction of small intestinal biopsy. This sequence originates from a woman aged 55-70 years with celiac disease. CDR3 region: CASSPTNTGELFF. Here is the DNA: TGTGCCAGCAGCCCCACGAACACCGGGGAGCTGTTTTTT.